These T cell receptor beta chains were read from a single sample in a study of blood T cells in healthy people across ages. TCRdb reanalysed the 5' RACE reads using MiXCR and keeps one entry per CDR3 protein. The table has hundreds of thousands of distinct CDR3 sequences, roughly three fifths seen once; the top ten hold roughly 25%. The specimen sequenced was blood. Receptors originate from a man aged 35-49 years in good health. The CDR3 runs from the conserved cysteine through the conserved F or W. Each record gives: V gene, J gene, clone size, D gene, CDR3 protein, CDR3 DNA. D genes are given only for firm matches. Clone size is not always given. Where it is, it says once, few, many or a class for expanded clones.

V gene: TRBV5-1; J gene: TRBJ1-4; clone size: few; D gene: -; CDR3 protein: CASSLTTNEKLFF; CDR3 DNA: TGCGCCAGCAGCTTAACAACTAATGAAAAACTGTTTTTT
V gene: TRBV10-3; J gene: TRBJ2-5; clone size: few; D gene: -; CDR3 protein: CAISSTPQETQYF; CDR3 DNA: TGTGCCATCAGTAGCACCCCGCAGGAGACCCAGTACTTC
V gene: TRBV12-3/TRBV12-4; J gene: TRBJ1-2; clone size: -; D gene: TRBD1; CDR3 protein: CASSPWTGGGGIHGYTF; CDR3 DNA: TGTGCCAGCAGTCCTTGGACAGGGGGCGGTGGTATTCATGGCTACACCTTC
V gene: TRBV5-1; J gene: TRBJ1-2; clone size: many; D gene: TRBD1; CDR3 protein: CASSPGQGTNYGYTF; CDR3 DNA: TGCGCCAGCAGCCCGGGACAGGGAACTAACTATGGCTACACCTTC
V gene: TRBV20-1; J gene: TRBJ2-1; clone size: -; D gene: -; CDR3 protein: CSARRRRPPYNEQFF; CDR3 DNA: TGCAGTGCCCGCCGGCGTCGTCCCCCTTACAATGAGCAGTTCTTC
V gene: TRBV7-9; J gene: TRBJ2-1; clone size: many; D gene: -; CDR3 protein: CASEGSSYNEQFF; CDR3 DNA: TGTGCCAGTGAGGGGAGCTCCTACAATGAGCAGTTCTTC
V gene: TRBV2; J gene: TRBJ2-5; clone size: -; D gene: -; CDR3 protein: CASKNRDETQYF; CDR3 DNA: TGTGCCAGCAAGAACAGGGACGAGACCCAGTACTTC
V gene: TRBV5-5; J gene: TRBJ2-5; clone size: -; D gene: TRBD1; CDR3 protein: CASSLRGTGGRKTQYF; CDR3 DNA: TGTGCCAGCAGCTTGAGGGGGACAGGGGGCCGAAAGACCCAGTACTTC
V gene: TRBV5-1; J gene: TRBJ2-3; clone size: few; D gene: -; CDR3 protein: CASSLDTASTDTQYF; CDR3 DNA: TGCGCCAGCAGCTTGGACACTGCTAGCACAGATACGCAGTATTTT
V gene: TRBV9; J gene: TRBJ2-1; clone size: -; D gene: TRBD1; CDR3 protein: CASSVRPGQGFLEQFF; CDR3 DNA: TGTGCCAGCAGCGTCCGGCCGGGACAGGGTTTCCTCGAGCAGTTCTTC
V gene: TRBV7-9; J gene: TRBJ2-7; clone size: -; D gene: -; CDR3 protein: CASSPEVSYEQYF; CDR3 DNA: TGTGCCAGCAGCCCTGAGGTCTCCTACGAGCAGTACTTC
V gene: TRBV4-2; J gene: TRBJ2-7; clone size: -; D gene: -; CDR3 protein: CASSQETGTLGSYEQYF; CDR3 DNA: TGTGCCAGCAGCCAAGAGACGGGGACTTTAGGTTCCTACGAGCAGTACTTC
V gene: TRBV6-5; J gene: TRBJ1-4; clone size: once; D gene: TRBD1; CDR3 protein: CASSRPSGGDEKLFF; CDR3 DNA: TGTGCCAGCAGTCGCCCCTCAGGGGGCGATGAAAAACTGTTTTTT
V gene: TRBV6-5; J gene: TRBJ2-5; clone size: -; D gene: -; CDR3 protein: CASRSGVPETQYF; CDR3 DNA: TGTGCCAGCAGATCGGGGGTTCCGGAGACCCAGTACTTC
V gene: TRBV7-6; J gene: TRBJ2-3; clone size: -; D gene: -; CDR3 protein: CASSPNYGDTQYF; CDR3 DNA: TGTGCCAGCAGCCCAAACTATGGGGATACGCAGTATTTT
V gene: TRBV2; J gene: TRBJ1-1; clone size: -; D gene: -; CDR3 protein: CAGTPAMNTEAFF; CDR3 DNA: TGTGCCGGAACCCCGGCCATGAACACTGAAGCTTTCTTT